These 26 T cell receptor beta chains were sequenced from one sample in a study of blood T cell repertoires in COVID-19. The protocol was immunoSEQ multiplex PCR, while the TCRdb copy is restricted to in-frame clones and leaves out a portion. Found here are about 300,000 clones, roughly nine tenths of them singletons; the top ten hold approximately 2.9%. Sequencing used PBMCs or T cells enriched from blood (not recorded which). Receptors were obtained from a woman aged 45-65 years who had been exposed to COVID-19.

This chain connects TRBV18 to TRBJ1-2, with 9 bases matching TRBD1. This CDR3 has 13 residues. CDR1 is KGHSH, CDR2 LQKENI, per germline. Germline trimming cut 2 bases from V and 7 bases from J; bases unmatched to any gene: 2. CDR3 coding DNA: TGTGCCAGCTCACCAGGACAGGGGACTGGCTACACCTTC. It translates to CASSPGQGTGYTF.

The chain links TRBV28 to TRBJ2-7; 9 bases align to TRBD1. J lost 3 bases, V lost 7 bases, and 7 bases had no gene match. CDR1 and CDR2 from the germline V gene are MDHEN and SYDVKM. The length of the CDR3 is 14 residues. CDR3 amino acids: CASTLGQGNYEQYF. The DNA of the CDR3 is TGTGCCAGCACCCTGGGACAGGGCAACTACGAGCAGTACTTC.

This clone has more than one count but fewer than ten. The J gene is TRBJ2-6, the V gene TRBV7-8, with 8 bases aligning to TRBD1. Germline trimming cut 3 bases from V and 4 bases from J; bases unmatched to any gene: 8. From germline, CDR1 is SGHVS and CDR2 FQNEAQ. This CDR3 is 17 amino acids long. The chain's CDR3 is CASSLRWTGSGANVLTF. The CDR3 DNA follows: TGTGCCAGCAGCTTGAGATGGACAGGGTCGGGGGCCAACGTCCTGACTTTC.

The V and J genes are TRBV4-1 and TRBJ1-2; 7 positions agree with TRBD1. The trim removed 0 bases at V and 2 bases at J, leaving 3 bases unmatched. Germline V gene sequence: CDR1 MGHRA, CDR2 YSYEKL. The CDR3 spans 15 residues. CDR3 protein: CASSQDIQGNYGYTF. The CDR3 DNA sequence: TGCGCCAGCAGCCAAGACATACAGGGGAACTATGGCTACACCTTC.

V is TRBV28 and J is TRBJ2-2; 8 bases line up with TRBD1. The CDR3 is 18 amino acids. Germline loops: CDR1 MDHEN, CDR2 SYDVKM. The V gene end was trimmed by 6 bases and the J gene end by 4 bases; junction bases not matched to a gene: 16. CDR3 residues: CASSRQQDRGLSTGELFF. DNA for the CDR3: TGTGCCAGCAGCCGACAACAAGACAGGGGTTTATCCACCGGGGAGCTGTTTTTT.

The DNA for the CDR3 is TGCGCCAGCAGCCAAGTATCGCAGATCTCCTACGAGCAGTACTTC. It encodes CASSQVSQISYEQYF. This chain joins TRBV4-1 and TRBJ2-7; no clear D. Trimming cost V 1 base and J 0 bases, with 10 bases left between them. Germline V gives CDR1 MGHRA, CDR2 YSYEKL. CDR3 length equals 15 residues.

The CDR3 DNA reads TGTGCCAGCAATTGGGTCGGGGGGACCCACAATGAGCAGTTCTTC. This codes for CASNWVGGTHNEQFF. The chain recombines TRBV6-5 with TRBJ2-1; TRBD2 matches 7 bases. This CDR3 comprises 15 residues. Germline loops: CDR1 MNHEY, CDR2 SVGAGI. J gave up 5 bases and V 7 bases, and 11 bases lay outside the gene matches.

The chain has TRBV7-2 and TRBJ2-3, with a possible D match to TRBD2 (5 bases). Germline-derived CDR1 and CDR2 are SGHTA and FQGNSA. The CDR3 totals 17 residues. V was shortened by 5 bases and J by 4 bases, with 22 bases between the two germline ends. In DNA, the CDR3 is TGTGCCAGCAGCGCCCCAGGTAGCACGGGGTTCGCAGATACGCAGTATTTT. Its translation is CASSAPGSTGFADTQYF.

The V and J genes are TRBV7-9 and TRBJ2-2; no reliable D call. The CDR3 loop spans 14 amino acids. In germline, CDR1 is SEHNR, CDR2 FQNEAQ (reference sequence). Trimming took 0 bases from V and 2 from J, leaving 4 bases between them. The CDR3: CASSLATNTGELFF. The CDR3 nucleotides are TGTGCCAGCAGCTTAGCTACTAACACCGGGGAGCTGTTTTTT.

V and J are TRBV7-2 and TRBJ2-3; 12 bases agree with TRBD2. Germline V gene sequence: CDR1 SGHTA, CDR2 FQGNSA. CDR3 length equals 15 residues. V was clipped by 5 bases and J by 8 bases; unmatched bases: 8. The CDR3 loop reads CASSILAGGSGTQYF. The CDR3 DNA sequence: TGTGCCAGCAGCATACTAGCGGGGGGATCTGGTACGCAGTATTTT.

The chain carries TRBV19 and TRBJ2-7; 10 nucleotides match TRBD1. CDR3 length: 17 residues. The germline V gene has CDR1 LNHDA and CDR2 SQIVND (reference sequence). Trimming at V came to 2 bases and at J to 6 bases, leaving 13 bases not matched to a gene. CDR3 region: CASSIRTAGQGPSEQYF. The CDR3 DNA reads TGTGCCAGTAGTATACGAACCGCGGGACAGGGGCCCAGCGAGCAGTACTTC.

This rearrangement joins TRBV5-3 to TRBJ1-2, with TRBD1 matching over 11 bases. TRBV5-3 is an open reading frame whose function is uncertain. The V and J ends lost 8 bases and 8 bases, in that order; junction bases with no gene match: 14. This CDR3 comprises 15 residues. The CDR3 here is CARLLWTGGAWGYTF. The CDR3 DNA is TGTGCCAGGCTTCTCTGGACAGGGGGCGCGTGGGGCTACACCTTC.

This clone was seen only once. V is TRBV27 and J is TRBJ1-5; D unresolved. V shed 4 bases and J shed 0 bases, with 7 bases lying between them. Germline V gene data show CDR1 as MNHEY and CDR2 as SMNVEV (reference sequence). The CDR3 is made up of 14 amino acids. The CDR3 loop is CASSYSGSNQPQHF. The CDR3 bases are TGTGCCAGCAGTTACAGTGGTAGCAATCAGCCCCAGCATTTT.

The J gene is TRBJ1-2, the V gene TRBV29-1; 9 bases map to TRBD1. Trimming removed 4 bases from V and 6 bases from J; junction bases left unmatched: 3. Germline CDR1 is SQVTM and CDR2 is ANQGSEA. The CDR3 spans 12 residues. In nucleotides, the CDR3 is TGCAGCGTTGCGGGACAGGGCCATGGCTACACCTTC. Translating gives CSVAGQGHGYTF. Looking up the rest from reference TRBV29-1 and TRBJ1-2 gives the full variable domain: SAVISQKPSRDICQRGTSLTIQCQVDSQVTMMFWYRQQPGQSLTLIATANQGSEATYESGFVIDKFPISRPNLTFSTLTVSNMSPEDSSIYLCSVAGQGHGYTFGSGTRLTVV.

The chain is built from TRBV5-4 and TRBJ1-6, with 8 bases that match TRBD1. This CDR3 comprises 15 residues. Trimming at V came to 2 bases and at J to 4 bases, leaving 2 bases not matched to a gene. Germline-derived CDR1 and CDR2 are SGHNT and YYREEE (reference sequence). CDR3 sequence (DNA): TGTGCCAGCAGCTTAGACAGGGGTTATAATTCACCCCTCCACTTT. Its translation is CASSLDRGYNSPLHF.

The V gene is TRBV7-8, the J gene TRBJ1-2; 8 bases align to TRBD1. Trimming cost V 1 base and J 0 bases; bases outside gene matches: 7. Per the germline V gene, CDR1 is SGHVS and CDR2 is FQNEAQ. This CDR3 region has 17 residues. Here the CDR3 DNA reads TGTGCCAGCAGCTTAGTCGGGGACAGGCCTACTAACTATGGCTACACCTTC. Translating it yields CASSLVGDRPTNYGYTF. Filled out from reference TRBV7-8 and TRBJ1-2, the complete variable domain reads GAGVSQSPRYKVAKRGQDVALRCDPISGHVSLFWYQQALGQGPEFLTYFQNEAQLDKSGLPSDRFFAERPEGSVSTLKIQRTQQEDSAVYLCASSLVGDRPTNYGYTFGSGTRLTVV.

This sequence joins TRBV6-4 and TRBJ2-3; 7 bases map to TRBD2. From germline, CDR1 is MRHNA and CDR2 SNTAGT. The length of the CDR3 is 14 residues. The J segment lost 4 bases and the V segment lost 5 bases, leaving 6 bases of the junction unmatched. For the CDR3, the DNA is TGTGCCAGCAGTCGGGACTATGCCGCAGATACGCAGTATTTT. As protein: CASSRDYAADTQYF.

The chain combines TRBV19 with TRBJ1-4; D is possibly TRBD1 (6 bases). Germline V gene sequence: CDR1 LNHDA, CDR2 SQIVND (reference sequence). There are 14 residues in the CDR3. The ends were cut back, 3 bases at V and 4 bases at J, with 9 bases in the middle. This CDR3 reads CASSIRTVNEKLFF. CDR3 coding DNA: TGTGCCAGTAGTATCCGGACAGTTAATGAAAAACTGTTTTTT.

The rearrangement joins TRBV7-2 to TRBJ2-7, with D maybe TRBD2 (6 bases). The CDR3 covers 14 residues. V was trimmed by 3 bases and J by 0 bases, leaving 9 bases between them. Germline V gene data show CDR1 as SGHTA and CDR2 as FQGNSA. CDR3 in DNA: TGTGCCAGCAGCTTTTGGGGAGGCTCCTACGAGCAGTACTTC. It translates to CASSFWGGSYEQYF.

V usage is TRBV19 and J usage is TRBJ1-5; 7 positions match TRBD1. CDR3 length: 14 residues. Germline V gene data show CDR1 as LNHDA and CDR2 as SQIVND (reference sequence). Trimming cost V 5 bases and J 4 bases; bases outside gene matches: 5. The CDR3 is CASSVGTVNQPQHF. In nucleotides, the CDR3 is TGTGCCAGTAGTGTAGGGACAGTGAATCAGCCCCAGCATTTT.

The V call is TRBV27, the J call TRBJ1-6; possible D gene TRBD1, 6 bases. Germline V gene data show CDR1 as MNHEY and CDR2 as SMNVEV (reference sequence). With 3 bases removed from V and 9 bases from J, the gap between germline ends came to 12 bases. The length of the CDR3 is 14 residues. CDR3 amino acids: CASSFNRAGSPLHF. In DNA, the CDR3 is TGTGCCAGCAGTTTTAACAGGGCGGGTTCACCCCTCCACTTT.

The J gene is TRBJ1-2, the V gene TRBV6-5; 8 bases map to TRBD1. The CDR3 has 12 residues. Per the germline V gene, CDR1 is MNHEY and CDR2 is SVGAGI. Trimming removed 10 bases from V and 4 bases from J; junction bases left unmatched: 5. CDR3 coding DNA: TGTGCCACCGGACAGGGATCCTATGGCTACACCTTC. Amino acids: CATGQGSYGYTF.

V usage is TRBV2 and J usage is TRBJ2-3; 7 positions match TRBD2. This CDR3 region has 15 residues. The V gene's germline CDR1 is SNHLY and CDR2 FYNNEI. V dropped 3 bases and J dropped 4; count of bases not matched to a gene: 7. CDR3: CASSEMLGRADTQYF. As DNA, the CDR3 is TGTGCCAGCAGTGAGATGCTGGGGAGGGCAGATACGCAGTATTTT.

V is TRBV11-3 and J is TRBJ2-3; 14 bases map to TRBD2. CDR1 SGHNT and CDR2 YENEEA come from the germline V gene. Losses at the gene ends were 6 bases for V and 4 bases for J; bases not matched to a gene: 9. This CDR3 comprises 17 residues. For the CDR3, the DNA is TGTGCCAGCAGTCCAGGACTAGCGGGGGGCTCGGCAGATACGCAGTATTTT. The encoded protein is CASSPGLAGGSADTQYF.

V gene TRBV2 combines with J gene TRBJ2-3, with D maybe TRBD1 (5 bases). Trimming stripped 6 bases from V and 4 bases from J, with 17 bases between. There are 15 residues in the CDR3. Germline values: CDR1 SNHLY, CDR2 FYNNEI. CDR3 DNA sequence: TGTGCCAGCAGGAGGCCAGGGCGACTCTCAGATACGCAGTATTTT. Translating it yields CASRRPGRLSDTQYF.

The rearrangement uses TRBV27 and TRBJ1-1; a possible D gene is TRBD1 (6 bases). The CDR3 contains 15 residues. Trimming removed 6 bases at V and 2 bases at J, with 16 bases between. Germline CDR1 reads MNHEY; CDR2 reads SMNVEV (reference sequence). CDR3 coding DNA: TGTGCCAGCAGAGCCCGGACAGCGCACAACACTGAAGCTTTCTTT. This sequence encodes CASRARTAHNTEAFF.